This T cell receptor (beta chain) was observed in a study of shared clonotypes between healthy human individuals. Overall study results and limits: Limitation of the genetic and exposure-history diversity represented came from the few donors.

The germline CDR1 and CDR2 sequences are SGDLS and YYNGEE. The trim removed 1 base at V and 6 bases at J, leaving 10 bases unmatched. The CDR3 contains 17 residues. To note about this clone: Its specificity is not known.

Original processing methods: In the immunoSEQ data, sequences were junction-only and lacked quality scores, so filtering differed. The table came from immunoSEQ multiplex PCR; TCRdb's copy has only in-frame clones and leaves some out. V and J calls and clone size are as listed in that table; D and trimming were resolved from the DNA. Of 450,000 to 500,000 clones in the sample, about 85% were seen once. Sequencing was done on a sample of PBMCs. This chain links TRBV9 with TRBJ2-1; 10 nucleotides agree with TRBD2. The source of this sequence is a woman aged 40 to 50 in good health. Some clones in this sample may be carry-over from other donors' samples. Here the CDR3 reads CASSVFSGRSTRNEQFF. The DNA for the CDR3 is TGTGCCAGCAGCGTATTTAGCGGGAGGTCGACGCGCAATGAGCAGTTCTTC.